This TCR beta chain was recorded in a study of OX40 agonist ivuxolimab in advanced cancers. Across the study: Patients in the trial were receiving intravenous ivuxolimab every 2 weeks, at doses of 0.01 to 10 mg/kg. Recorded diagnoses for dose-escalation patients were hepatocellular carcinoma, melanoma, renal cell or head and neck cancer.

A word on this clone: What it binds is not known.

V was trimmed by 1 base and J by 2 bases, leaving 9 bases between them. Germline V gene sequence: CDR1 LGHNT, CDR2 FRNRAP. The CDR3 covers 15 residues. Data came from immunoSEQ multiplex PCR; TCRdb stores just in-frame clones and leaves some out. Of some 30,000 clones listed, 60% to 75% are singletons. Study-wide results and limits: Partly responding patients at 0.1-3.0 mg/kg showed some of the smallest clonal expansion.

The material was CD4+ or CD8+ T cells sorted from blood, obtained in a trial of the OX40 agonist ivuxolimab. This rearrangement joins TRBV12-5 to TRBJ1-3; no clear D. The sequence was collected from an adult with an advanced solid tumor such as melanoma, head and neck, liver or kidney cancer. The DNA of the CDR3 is TGTGCTAGTGGTTTGGAGGAAGTAGCTGGAAACACCATATATTTT. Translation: CASGLEEVAGNTIYF.